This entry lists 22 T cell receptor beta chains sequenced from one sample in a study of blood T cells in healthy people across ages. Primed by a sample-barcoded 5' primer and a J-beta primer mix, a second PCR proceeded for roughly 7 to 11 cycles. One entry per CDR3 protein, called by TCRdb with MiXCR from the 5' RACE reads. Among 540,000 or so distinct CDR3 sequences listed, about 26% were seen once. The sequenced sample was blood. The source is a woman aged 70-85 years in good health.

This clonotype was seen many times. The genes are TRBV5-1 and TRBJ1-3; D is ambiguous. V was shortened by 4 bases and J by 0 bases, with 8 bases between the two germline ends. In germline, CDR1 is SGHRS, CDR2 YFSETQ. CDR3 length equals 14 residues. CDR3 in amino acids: CASSEGLSGNTIYF. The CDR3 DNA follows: TGCGCCAGCAGCGAGGGTCTCTCTGGAAACACCATATATTTT.

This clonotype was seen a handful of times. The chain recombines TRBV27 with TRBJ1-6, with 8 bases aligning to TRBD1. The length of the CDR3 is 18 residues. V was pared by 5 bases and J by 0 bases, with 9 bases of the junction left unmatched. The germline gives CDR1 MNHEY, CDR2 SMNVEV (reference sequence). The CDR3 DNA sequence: TGTGCCAGCAGTCAGCCGGGACAGGCGAGCTCCTATAATTCACCCCTCCACTTT. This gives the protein CASSQPGQASSYNSPLHF.

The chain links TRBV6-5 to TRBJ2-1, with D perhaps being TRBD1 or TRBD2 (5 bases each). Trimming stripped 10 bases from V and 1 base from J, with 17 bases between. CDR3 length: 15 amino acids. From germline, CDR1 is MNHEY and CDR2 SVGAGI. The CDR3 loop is CATTIPGRSYNEQFF. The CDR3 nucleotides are TGTGCCACCACAATTCCGGGACGATCCTACAATGAGCAGTTCTTC.

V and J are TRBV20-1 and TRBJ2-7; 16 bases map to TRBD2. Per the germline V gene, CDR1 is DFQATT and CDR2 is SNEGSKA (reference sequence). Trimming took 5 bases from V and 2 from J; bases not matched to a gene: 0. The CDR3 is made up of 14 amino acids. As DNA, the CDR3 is TGCAGTGCTGGGACTAGCGGGGGGGCCTACGAGCAGTACTTC. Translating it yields CSAGTSGGAYEQYF.

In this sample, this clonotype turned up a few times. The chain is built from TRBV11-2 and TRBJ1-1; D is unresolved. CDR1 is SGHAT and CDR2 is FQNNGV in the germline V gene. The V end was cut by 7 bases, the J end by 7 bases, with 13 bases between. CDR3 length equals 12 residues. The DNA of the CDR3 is TGTGCCAGCATCGGCGGTTTCTTTGAAGCTTTCTTT. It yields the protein CASIGGFFEAFF.

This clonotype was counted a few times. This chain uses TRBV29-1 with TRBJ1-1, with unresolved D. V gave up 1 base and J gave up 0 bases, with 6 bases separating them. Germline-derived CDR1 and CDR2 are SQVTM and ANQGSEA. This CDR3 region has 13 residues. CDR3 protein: CSVEVQMNTEAFF. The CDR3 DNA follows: TGCAGCGTTGAAGTACAGATGAACACTGAAGCTTTCTTT.

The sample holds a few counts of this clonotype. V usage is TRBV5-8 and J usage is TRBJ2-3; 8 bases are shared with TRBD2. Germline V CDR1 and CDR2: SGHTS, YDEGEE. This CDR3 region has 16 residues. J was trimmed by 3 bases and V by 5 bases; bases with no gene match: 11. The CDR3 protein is CASRPTAGGITDTQYF. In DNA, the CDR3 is TGTGCCAGCAGACCCACCGCGGGGGGCATAACAGATACGCAGTATTTT.

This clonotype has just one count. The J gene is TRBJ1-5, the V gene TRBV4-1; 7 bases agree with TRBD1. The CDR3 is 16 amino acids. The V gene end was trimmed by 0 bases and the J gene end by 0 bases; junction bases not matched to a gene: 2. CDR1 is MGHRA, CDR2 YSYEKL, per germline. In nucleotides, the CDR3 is TGCGCCAGCAGCCAAGAAGGGGGCTATAGCAATCAGCCCCAGCATTTT. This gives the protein CASSQEGGYSNQPQHF.

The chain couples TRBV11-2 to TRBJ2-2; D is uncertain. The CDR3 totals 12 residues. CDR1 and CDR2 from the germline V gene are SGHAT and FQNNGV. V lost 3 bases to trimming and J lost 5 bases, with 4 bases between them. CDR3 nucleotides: TGTGCCAGCAGCTTGTGGACCGGGGAGCTGTTTTTT. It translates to CASSLWTGELFF.

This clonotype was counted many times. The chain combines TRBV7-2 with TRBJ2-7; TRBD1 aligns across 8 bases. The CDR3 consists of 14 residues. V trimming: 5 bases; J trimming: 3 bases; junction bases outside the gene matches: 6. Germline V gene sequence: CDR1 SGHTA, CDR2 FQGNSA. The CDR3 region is CASSTNGQGYEQYF. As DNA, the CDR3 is TGTGCCAGCAGCACAAACGGACAGGGCTACGAGCAGTACTTC. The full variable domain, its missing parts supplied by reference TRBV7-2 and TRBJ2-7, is GAGVSQSPSNKVTEKGKDVELRCDPISGHTALYWYRQSLGQGLEFLIYFQGNSAPDKSGLPSDRFSAERTGGSVSTLTIQRTQQEDSAVYLCASSTNGQGYEQYFGPGTRLTVT.

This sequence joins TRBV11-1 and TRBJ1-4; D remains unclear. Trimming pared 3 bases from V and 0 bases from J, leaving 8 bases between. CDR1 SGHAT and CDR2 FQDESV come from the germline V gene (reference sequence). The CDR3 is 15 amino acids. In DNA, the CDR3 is TGTGCCAGCAGCTTCGGAGCTTCAACTAATGAAAAACTGTTTTTT. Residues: CASSFGASTNEKLFF.

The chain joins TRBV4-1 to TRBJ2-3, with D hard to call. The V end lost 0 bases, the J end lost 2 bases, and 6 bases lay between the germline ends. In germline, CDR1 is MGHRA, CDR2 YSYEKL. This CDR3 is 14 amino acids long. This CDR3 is CASSQDVVTDTQYF. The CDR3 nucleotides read TGCGCCAGCAGCCAAGATGTGGTCACAGATACGCAGTATTTT.

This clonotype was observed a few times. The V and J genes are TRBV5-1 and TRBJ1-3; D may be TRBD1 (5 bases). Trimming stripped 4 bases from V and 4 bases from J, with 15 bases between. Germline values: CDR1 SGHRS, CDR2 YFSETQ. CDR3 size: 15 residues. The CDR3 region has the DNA TGCGCCAGCAGCGTATCGCGGGGGAAAGGAAACACCATATATTTT. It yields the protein CASSVSRGKGNTIYF.

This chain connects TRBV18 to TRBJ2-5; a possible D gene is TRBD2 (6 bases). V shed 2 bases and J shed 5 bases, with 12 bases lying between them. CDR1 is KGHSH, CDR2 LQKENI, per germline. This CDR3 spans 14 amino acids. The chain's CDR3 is CASSPSGDVETQYF. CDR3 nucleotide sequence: TGTGCCAGCTCACCATCGGGGGATGTGGAGACCCAGTACTTC.

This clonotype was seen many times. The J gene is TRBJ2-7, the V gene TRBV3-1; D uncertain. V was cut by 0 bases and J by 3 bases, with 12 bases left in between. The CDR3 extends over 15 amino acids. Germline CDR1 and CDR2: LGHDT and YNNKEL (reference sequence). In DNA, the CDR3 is TGTGCCAGCAGCCAAGATGGCAGTGGTTACTACGAGCAGTACTTC. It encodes CASSQDGSGYYEQYF.

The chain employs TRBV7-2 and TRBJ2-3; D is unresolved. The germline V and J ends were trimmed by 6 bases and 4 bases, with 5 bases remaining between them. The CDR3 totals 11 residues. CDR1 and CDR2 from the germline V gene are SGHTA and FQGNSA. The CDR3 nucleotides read TGTGCCAGCAGAGGTCCAGATACGCAGTATTTT. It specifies CASRGPDTQYF.

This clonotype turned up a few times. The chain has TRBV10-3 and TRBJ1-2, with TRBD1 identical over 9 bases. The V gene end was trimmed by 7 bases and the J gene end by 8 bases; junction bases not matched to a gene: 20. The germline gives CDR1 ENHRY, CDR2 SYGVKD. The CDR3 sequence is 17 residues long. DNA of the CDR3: TGTGCCATCAACCCGGGACAGGGTTCCCGGGGTGTGTCGGGCTACACCTTC. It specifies CAINPGQGSRGVSGYTF.

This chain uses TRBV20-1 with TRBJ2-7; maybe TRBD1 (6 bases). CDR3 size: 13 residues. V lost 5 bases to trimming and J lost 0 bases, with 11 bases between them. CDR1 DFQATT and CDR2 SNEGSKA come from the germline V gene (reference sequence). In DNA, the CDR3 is TGCAGTGCTCCCCGGGACAACTCCTACGAGCAGTACTTC. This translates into CSAPRDNSYEQYF.

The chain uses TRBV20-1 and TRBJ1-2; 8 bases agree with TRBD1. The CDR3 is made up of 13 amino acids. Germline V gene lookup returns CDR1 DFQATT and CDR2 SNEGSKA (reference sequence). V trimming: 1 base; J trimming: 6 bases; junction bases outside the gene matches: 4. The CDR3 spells CSARGTGKDGYTF. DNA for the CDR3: TGCAGTGCTAGAGGGACAGGGAAAGATGGCTACACCTTC.

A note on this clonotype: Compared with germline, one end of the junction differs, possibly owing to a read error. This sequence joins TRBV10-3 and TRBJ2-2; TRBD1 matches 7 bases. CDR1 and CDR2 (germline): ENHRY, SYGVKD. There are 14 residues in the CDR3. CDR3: CAFRDSSNTGELFF. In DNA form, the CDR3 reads TGTGCCTTCAGGGACAGCTCGAACACCGGGGAGCTGTTTTTT.

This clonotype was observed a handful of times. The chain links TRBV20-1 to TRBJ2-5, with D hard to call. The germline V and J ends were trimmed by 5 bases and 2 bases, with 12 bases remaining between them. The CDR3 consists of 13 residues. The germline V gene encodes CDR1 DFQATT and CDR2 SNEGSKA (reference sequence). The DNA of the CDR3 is TGCAGTGCTTACCCGGGTCCTCAAGAGACCCAGTACTTC. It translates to CSAYPGPQETQYF.

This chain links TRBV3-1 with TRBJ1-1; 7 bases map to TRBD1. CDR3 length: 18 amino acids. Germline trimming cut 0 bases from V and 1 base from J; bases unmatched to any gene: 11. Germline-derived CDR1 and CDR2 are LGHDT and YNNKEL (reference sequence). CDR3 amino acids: CASSQESGGRIWNTEAFF. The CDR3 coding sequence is TGTGCCAGCAGCCAAGAATCAGGGGGGCGCATCTGGAACACTGAAGCTTTCTTT. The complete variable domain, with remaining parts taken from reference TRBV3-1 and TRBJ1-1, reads DTAVSQTPKYLVTQMGNDKSIKCEQNLGHDTMYWYKQDSKKFLKIMFSYNNKELIINETVPNRFSPKSPDKAHLNLHINSLELGDSAVYFCASSQESGGRIWNTEAFFGQGTRLTVV.